The rows below give T cell receptor beta chains drawn from one sample of a study of blood T cell repertoires in COVID-19. Generated by immunoSEQ multiplex PCR, the TCRdb table keeps only in-frame clones and is missing some. This table has 150,000 or so clones, 90% to 95% appearing once. The source material was peripheral blood. The receptors stem from a woman aged 45-65 years with acute or convalescent COVID-19. Both conserved end residues are part of each CDR3. The D gene is left open where the match is weak. A clone size is listed for some rows: how often the clone was seen (once, few, many), or a class if it is expanded.

j_gene | v_gene | d_gene | abundance | CDR3aa | CDR3nt
TRBJ1-3 | TRBV7-8 | - | - | CASSFPVGGKAYSGNTIYF | TGTGCCAGCAGCTTCCCTGTGGGGGGAAAAGCTTACTCTGGAAACACCATATATTTT
TRBJ2-1 | TRBV4-3 | - | - | CASSLSDEGYNEQFF | TGCGCCAGCAGCCTTTCAGATGAGGGTTACAATGAGCAGTTCTTC
TRBJ1-1 | TRBV19 | - | - | CASSMRQGRDTEAFF | TGTGCCAGTAGTATGCGGCAGGGGAGGGACACTGAAGCTTTCTTT
TRBJ1-6 | TRBV7-8 | - | - | CASSLDRRLRSPLHF | TGTGCCAGCAGCTTAGATCGCAGGCTTCGGTCACCCCTCCACTTT
TRBJ2-1 | TRBV7-9 | - | - | CASSLARAAYNEQFF | TGTGCCAGCAGCTTAGCCAGGGCGGCCTACAATGAGCAGTTCTTC
TRBJ2-7 | TRBV27 | TRBD2 | - | CASSLRASGIAYEQYF | TGTGCCAGCAGTTTACGTGCTAGCGGGATCGCCTACGAGCAGTACTTC
TRBJ1-5 | TRBV6-1 | - | - | CASSDPVQYSNQPQHF | TGTGCCAGCAGTGACCCTGTACAGTATAGCAATCAGCCCCAGCATTTT
TRBJ1-1 | TRBV7-7 | - | - | CASSLEDIRGPDTEAFF | TGTGCTAGCAGCTTAGAGGACATTAGGGGCCCCGACACTGAAGCTTTCTTT
TRBJ2-6 | TRBV4-2 | - | - | CASSQLSFGGANVLTF | TGTGCCAGCAGCCAACTTTCTTTCGGTGGGGCCAACGTCCTGACTTTC
TRBJ1-1 | TRBV7-3 | TRBD1 | once | CASTQDRDTEAFF | TGTGCCAGCACCCAGGACAGGGACACTGAAGCTTTCTTT
TRBJ2-3 | TRBV3-1/TRBV3-2 | TRBD2 | - | CASSPRTSGRTRSTDTQYF | TGTGCCAGCAGCCCCAGGACTAGCGGGAGGACGCGTAGCACAGATACGCAGTATTTT
TRBJ1-2 | TRBV19 | - | - | CASSMADSLGYGYTF | TGTGCCAGTAGTATGGCCGACTCGTTGGGCTATGGCTACACCTTC
TRBJ1-5 | TRBV19 | - | - | CASRAGGAQPQHF | TGTGCCAGTAGGGCCGGGGGTGCTCAGCCCCAGCATTTT
TRBJ1-6 | TRBV6-5 | - | - | CASKHRTTYNSPLHF | TGTGCCAGCAAACACAGGACCACCTATAATTCACCCCTCCACTTT
TRBJ1-5 | TRBV11-3 | - | - | CASTIPLCQISNQPQHF | TGTGCCAGCACCATCCCGCTTTGCCAGATTAGCAATCAGCCCCAGCATTTT
TRBJ1-5 | TRBV11-3 | - | - | CASSPWARGLSSGVHF | TGTGCCAGCAGCCCCTGGGCTCGGGGGCTATCGAGCGGGGTGCATTTT
TRBJ2-3 | TRBV5-1 | - | - | CASSLAGGGGENTQYF | TGCGCCAGCAGCTTGGCCGGCGGAGGGGGCGAAAATACGCAGTATTTT
TRBJ1-2 | TRBV5-4 | - | - | CASSAQSYGYTF | TGTGCCAGCAGCGCCCAGTCCTATGGCTACACCTTC
TRBJ2-7 | TRBV3-1/TRBV3-2 | TRBD2 | few | CASSTSGGISYEQYF | TGTGCCAGCAGCACGTCGGGGGGAATATCCTACGAGCAGTACTTC
TRBJ1-1 | TRBV3-1/TRBV3-2 | - | - | CASSRSTVNTEAFF | TGTGCCAGCAGCCGTTCGACAGTGAACACTGAAGCTTTCTTT
TRBJ1-2 | TRBV7-3 | - | once | CASSNTGSDGYTF | TGTGCCAGCAGCAATACAGGGTCCGATGGCTACACCTTC
TRBJ1-1 | TRBV20-1 | - | - | CSADRDTEAFF | TGCAGTGCTGACCGGGACACTGAAGCTTTCTTT
TRBJ1-2 | TRBV7-2 | TRBD1 | - | CASSLVAGQGNYGYTF | TGTGCCAGCAGCTTAGTCGCAGGACAGGGGAACTATGGCTACACCTTC
TRBJ1-2 | TRBV10-3 | TRBD1 | - | CAISESFDRAGIYGYTF | TGTGCCATCAGTGAGTCTTTTGACAGGGCCGGGATCTATGGCTACACCTTC